This T cell receptor (beta chain) was captured by sequencing in a study of blood T cell repertoires in COVID-19. Study at large: Acute and convalescent COVID-19 samples came from the United States, Italy and Spain.

Per the original data handling: Scientists estimated how many nucleated cells there were by amplifying reference gene primers. Clones were sequenced by immunoSEQ multiplex PCR, and TCRdb holds only the in-frame ones, with some missing. V, J and clone size are those of that table, while D and trimming were read from the DNA. The sample holds around 230,000 clones, roughly four fifths seen once. Trimming stripped 1 base from V and 5 bases from J, with 3 bases between. Germline V gene lookup returns CDR1 LGHDT and CDR2 YNNKEL (reference sequence). CDR3 length: 12 amino acids. Recovered status in Cohort 3 required two negative PCRs, clearance, or symptom resolution.

What was sequenced was PBMCs or T cells enriched from blood (not recorded which). This chain uses TRBV3-1 (or the pseudogene TRBV3-2) with TRBJ1-5; unclear D gene. This TCR was sampled from a man in his forties or fifties who had recovered from COVID-19. The CDR3, as DNA: TGTGCCAGCAGCCAAGGAGATCAGCCCCAGCATTTT. It translates to CASSQGDQPQHF.